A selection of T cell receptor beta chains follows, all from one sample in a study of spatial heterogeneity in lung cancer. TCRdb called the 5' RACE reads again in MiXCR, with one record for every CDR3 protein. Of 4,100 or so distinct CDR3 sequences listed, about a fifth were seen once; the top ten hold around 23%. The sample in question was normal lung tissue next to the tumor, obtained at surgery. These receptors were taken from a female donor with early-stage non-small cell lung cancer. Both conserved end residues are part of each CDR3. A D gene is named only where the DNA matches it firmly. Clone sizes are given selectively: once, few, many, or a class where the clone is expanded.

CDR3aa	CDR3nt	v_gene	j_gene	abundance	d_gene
CASTRTGGNSRTEAFF	TGTGCCAGCACCCGGACAGGGGGAAATTCGAGGACTGAAGCTTTCTTT	TRBV3-1	TRBJ1-1	many	TRBD1
CSVVTGGYGYTF	TGCAGCGTTGTGACAGGGGGGTATGGCTACACCTTC	TRBV29-1	TRBJ1-2	large	TRBD1
CSASFLIAGVGADTQYF	TGCAGTGCTAGTTTCCTCATAGCGGGAGTGGGTGCAGATACGCAGTATTTT	TRBV20-1	TRBJ2-3	medium-sized	TRBD2
CASSYDSYNEQFF	TGTGCCAGCAGTTACGACAGCTACAATGAGCAGTTCTTC	TRBV6-2/TRBV6-3	TRBJ2-1	many	-
CASRTSGVTDTQYF	TGTGCCAGCAGAACTAGCGGGGTCACAGATACGCAGTATTTT	TRBV12-3/TRBV12-4	TRBJ2-3	many	TRBD2
CASSTGTLSTDTQYF	TGTGCCAGCAGCACCGGGACTCTTAGCACAGATACGCAGTATTTT	TRBV9	TRBJ2-3	medium-sized	-
CASSYKGFSGNTIYF	TGTGCCAGCAGTTACAAGGGTTTCTCTGGAAACACCATATATTTT	TRBV6-6	TRBJ1-3	medium-sized	-
CASSPTPSGGNTEAFF	TGTGCCAGCTCACCCACCCCCTCGGGGGGTAACACTGAAGCTTTCTTT	TRBV18	TRBJ1-1	few	-
CASSSWGETETQYF	TGTGCCAGCAGCTCCTGGGGGGAGACAGAGACCCAGTACTTC	TRBV7-9	TRBJ2-5	-	-
CASRQGLGFVNEQFF	TGCGCCAGCAGGCAAGGCCTAGGATTCGTCAATGAGCAGTTCTTC	TRBV5-1	TRBJ2-1	medium-sized	-
CASSLTFTGWSSYNSPLHF	TGTGCCAGCAGCTTAACGTTTACAGGATGGAGCTCCTATAATTCACCCCTCCACTTT	TRBV7-3	TRBJ1-6	medium-sized	-
CASSYSERGAVTDTQYF	TGTGCCAGCAGTTACTCGGAGCGGGGGGCCGTCACAGATACGCAGTATTTT	TRBV6-5	TRBJ2-3	-	TRBD2
CASSLDGRSYNEQFF	TGTGCCAGCAGCTTAGACGGGAGATCGTACAATGAGCAGTTCTTC	TRBV7-2	TRBJ2-1	-	-
CAISESVGTENQPQHF	TGTGCCATCAGTGAGTCCGTGGGGACCGAGAATCAGCCCCAGCATTTT	TRBV10-3	TRBJ1-5	-	-
CASSLDRTRSETQYF	TGTGCCAGCAGCTTAGACCGGACTAGGAGTGAGACCCAGTACTTC	TRBV7-2	TRBJ2-5	medium-sized	TRBD2
CASSPRQPGQETQYF	TGTGCCAGCAGCCCGCGACAACCTGGCCAAGAGACCCAGTACTTC	TRBV7-2	TRBJ2-5	many	-
CASARGAGQPQHF	TGTGCCAGCGCCCGAGGGGCTGGTCAGCCCCAGCATTTT	TRBV6-5	TRBJ1-5	-	-
CTSSPQNGSGRSTDTQYF	TGCACCAGCAGCCCTCAGAATGGTAGCGGGAGGAGCACAGATACGCAGTATTTT	TRBV1	TRBJ2-3	medium-sized	-
CASSPRSSGYEQYF	TGTGCCAGCAGCCCCCGAAGTAGCGGTTACGAGCAGTACTTC	TRBV28	TRBJ2-7	medium-sized	-
CSARKQVMNTEAFF	TGCAGTGCTAGAAAACAGGTCATGAACACTGAAGCTTTCTTT	TRBV20-1	TRBJ1-1	many	-
CASSPFKLGYGYTF	TGTGCCAGCAGCCCGTTTAAGTTGGGCTATGGCTACACCTTC	TRBV6-5	TRBJ1-2	few	-
CSSRTGAETQYF	TGCAGTTCCCGTACGGGGGCGGAGACCCAGTACTTC	TRBV20-1	TRBJ2-5	many	-
CASKVPGNGDTQYF	TGCGCCAGCAAAGTTCCCGGGAATGGGGATACGCAGTATTTT	TRBV5-1	TRBJ2-3	-	-
CASSIKGQLNEKLFF	TGTGCCAGTAGTATAAAGGGACAACTAAATGAAAAACTGTTTTTT	TRBV19	TRBJ1-4	medium-sized	-